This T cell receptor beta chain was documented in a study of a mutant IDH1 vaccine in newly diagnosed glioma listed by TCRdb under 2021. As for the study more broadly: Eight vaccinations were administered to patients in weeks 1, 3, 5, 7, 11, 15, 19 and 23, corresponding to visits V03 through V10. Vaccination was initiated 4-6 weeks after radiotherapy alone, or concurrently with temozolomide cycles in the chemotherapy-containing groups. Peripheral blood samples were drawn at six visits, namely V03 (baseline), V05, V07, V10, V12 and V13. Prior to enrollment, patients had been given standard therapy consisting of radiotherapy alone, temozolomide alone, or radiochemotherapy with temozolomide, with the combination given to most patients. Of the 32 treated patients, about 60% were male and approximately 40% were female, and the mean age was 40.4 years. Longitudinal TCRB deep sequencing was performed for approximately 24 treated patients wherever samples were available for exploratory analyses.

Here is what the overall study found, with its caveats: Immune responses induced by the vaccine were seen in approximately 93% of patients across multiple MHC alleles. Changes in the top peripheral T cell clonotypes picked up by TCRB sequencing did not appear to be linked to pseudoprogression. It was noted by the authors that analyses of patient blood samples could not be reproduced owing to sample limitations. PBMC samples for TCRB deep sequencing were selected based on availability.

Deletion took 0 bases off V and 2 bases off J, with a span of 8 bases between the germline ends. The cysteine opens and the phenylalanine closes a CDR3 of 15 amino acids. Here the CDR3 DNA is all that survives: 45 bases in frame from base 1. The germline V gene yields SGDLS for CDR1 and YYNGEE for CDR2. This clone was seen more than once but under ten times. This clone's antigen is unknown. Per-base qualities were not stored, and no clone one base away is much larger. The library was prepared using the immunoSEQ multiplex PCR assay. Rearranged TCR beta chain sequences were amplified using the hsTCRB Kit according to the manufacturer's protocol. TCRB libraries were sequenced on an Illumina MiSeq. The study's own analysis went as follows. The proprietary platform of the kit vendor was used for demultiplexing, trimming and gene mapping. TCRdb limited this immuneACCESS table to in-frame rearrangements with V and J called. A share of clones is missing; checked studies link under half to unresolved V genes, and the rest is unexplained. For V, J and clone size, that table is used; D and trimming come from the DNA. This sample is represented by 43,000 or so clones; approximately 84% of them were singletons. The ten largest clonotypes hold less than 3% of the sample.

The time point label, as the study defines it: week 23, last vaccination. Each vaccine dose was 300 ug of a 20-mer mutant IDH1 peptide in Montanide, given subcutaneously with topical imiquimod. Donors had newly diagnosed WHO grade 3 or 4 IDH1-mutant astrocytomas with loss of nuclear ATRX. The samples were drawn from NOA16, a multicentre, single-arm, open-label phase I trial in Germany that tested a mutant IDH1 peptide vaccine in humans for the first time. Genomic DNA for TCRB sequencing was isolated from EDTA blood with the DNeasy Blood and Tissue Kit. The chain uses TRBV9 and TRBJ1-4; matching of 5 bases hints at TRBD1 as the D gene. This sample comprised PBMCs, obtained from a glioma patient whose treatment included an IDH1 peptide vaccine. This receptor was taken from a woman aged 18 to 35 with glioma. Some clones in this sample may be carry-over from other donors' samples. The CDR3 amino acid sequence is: CASSVGGATNEKLFF. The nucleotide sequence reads TGTGCCAGCAGCGTAGGAGGGGCGACTAATGAAAAACTGTTTTTT.